Below, 15 T cell receptor beta chains from the same sample are listed, as sequenced in a study of T-cell reconstitution after alpha-beta-depleted transplantation in children. Unique molecular identifiers were built into the TCRbeta library. MiXCR, run by TCRdb on the PCR reads, gives a single entry per CDR3 protein. Here the sample spans some 200,000 distinct CDR3 sequences, about 8.4% being singletons. Sequences were derived from PBMCs, mostly from graft donor cells, sampled 360 days after TCRalphabeta/CD19-depleted stem cell transplant. The source is a male patient between 2 and 9 years old who had a stem cell transplant for acute myeloid leukemia, so the T cells may come from the graft donor.

This clonotype was found a few times. The V gene is TRBV7-9, the J gene TRBJ2-5, with D possibly being TRBD1 (6 bases). V shed 5 bases and J shed 5 bases, with 21 bases lying between them. This CDR3 spans 16 amino acids. Germline V lookup: CDR1 SEHNR, CDR2 FQNEAQ (reference sequence). DNA of the CDR3: TGTGCCAGCAGCGCGAACCCAGGGGCCTTCTCGGAGACCCAGTACTTC. It is translated as CASSANPGAFSETQYF.

This clonotype appeared many times. The V gene is TRBV24-1, the J gene TRBJ2-3; TRBD2 agrees at 11 bases. V trimming: 9 bases; J trimming: 6 bases; junction bases outside the gene matches: 16. The germline CDR1 and CDR2 sequences are KGHDR and SFDVKD. The CDR3 runs to 17 residues. The CDR3 DNA is TGTGCCACCTCTGCGAAAACTAGCGGGAGCTTTGAGGATACGCAGTATTTT. Translating gives CATSAKTSGSFEDTQYF.

This clonotype has at least ten counts. The V and J genes are TRBV7-2 and TRBJ1-4; D might be TRBD1 (6 bases). The CDR3 loop spans 16 amino acids. Germline-derived CDR1 and CDR2 are SGHTA and FQGNSA. V lost 0 bases and J lost 5, with 13 bases in between. The CDR3 is CASSLATGTLNEKLFF. The CDR3 DNA reads TGTGCCAGCAGCTTAGCGACGGGGACACTGAATGAAAAACTGTTTTTT.

J is TRBJ2-7 and V is TRBV18; possible D gene TRBD2, 6 bases. Looked up from germline, CDR1 is KGHSH and CDR2 is LQKENI. The CDR3 sequence is 13 residues long. Deletions cut 6 bases from V and 5 bases from J, with 14 bases between. The CDR3: CASSRPGEDEQYF. CDR3 in DNA: TGTGCCAGCTCTCGTCCGGGGGAGGACGAGCAGTACTTC.

This clonotype came up a few times. This rearrangement joins TRBV29-1 to TRBJ2-3, with 8 bases matching TRBD2. This CDR3 spans 16 amino acids. The trim removed 5 bases at V and 3 bases at J, leaving 13 bases unmatched. Per germline, CDR1 SQVTM and CDR2 ANQGSEA. The CDR3 DNA sequence: TGCAGCGTTCTCCGAGGGACTAGTATGGTGACAGATACGCAGTATTTT. Its translation: CSVLRGTSMVTDTQYF.

Only a few counts were recorded for this clonotype. This chain connects TRBV12-3 or TRBV12-4 to TRBJ1-2; 7 nucleotides match TRBD1. The CDR3 contains 17 residues. With 5 bases clipped from V and 2 bases from J, the junction kept 14 bases outside the gene matches. CDR3 sequence: CASSRGETGVKNYGYTF. The CDR3 DNA is TGTGCCAGCAGTAGAGGAGAAACAGGGGTGAAGAACTATGGCTACACCTTC.

This clonotype was observed at least ten times. This chain links TRBV5-1 with TRBJ2-1; 9 bases map to TRBD1. Germline-derived CDR1 and CDR2 are SGHRS and YFSETQ. Germline trimming cut 4 bases from V and 6 bases from J; bases unmatched to any gene: 5. The CDR3 totals 14 residues. The CDR3 is CASSPGQGLNEQFF. In nucleotides, the CDR3 is TGCGCCAGCAGCCCGGGACAGGGCCTCAATGAGCAGTTCTTC.

J is TRBJ2-7 and V is TRBV2, with D tentatively TRBD1 (5 bases). This CDR3 is 15 amino acids long. The V and J ends lost 2 bases and 0 bases respectively, with 11 bases between them. Germline-derived CDR1 and CDR2 are SNHLY and FYNNEI. CDR3 loop: CASSEPKGSSYEQYF. In DNA, the CDR3 is TGTGCCAGCAGTGAACCGAAGGGGTCCTCCTACGAGCAGTACTTC.

This clonotype was seen more than once but under ten times. This chain uses TRBV6-5 with TRBJ1-2; the D is unclear. The CDR3 runs to 13 residues. The germline V gene encodes CDR1 MNHEY and CDR2 SVGAGI. V lost 3 bases and J 2 bases, leaving 7 bases between the germline ends. The CDR3 loop reads CASSYNDNYGYTF. CDR3 in DNA: TGTGCCAGCAGTTATAACGACAACTATGGCTACACCTTC.

The chain combines TRBV12-3 or TRBV12-4 with TRBJ1-1; 9 bases map to TRBD1. The CDR3 totals 15 residues. With V trimmed by 4 bases and J by 1 base, 4 bases remained unmatched. The CDR3 coding sequence is TGTGCCAGCAGTTCGGGGGACAGGGCGAACACTGAAGCTTTCTTT. The encoded protein is CASSSGDRANTEAFF.

The chain links TRBV20-1 to TRBJ1-2; TRBD1 agrees at 9 bases. Unmatched junction bases numbered 7, after V lost 5 bases and J lost 6 bases. Germline-derived CDR1 and CDR2 are DFQATT and SNEGSKA (reference sequence). This CDR3 spans 13 amino acids. The CDR3 region has the DNA TGCAGTGCTTACGCCGGGACAGGGCATGGCTACACCTTC. This gives the protein CSAYAGTGHGYTF.

This clonotype was found many times. The V and J genes are TRBV12-3 or TRBV12-4 and TRBJ2-7; tentatively, D is TRBD1 or TRBD2 (5 bases each). CDR3 size: 15 residues. V dropped 2 bases and J dropped 6 bases, with 17 bases sitting between them. The chain's CDR3 is CASSLRTGIQGEQYF. In nucleotides, the CDR3 is TGTGCCAGCAGTTTACGCACGGGGATCCAGGGCGAGCAGTACTTC.

This clonotype was counted many times. V and J are TRBV9 and TRBJ2-7; no clear D gene. Germline V lookup: CDR1 SGDLS, CDR2 YYNGEE. This CDR3 comprises 15 residues. The V and J ends lost 1 base and 1 base respectively, with 12 bases between them. The CDR3 DNA sequence: TGTGCCAGCAGCGTAACCCCGACGGAATCCTACGAGCAGTACTTC. Its protein product is CASSVTPTESYEQYF. The full variable domain, its missing parts supplied by reference TRBV9 and TRBJ2-7, is DSGVTQTPKHLITATGQRVTLRCSPRSGDLSVYWYQQSLDQGLQFLIQYYNGEERAKGNILERFSAQQFPDLHSELNLSSLELGDSALYFCASSVTPTESYEQYFGPGTRLTVT.

This clonotype was counted between two and nine times. An end of the junction differs from the germline gene, which may be a read error. J is TRBJ2-1 and V is TRBV27; D uncertain. The CDR3 is made up of 11 amino acids. Germline V lookup: CDR1 MNHEY, CDR2 SMNVEV (reference sequence). In DNA form, the CDR3 reads TGTGCCAGCAGTTCCTACAGTGAGCAGTTCTTC. As protein: CASSSYSEQFF.

This chain uses TRBV12-3 or TRBV12-4 with TRBJ2-4; D unresolved. There are 14 residues in the CDR3. The V end was cut by 1 base, the J end by 0 bases, with 4 bases between. The chain's CDR3 is CASSLGSAKNIQYF. CDR3 sequence (DNA): TGTGCCAGCAGTTTAGGGTCAGCCAAAAACATTCAGTACTTC.